These 24 T cell receptor beta chains originate from one sample sequenced in a study of vaccination and CD4 T cells after COVID-19. Treatment specified: approximately nine-day PBMC culture with coronavirus spike peptide pools or control peptides (ViraFEST assay). The antigens of these receptors remain unknown. Scientists ran DNA taken from cultured CD4+ T cells through the Oncomine TCR Beta short-read assay for sequencing. MiXCR, applied by TCRdb to the PCR reads, yields one record per CDR3 protein. The table includes roughly 9,300 distinct CDR3 sequences, 40% to 65% detected once. What was sequenced was CD4+ T cells from blood, cultured in vitro. These receptors originate from a human donor who had recovered from COVID-19.

The chain carries TRBV7-8 and TRBJ1-1; D gene ambiguous. Trimming removed 1 base at V and 0 bases at J, with 6 bases between. From germline, CDR1 is SGHVS and CDR2 FQNEAQ. This CDR3 has 14 amino acids. CDR3 sequence: CASSLVFVNTEAFF. The CDR3 DNA follows: TGTGCCAGCAGCTTAGTATTCGTGAACACTGAAGCTTTCTTT.

This rearrangement joins TRBV6-1 to TRBJ2-1; 7 nucleotides line up with TRBD1. CDR1 is MNHNS and CDR2 is SASEGT in the germline V gene. The trim removed 4 bases at V and 4 bases at J, leaving 7 bases unmatched. This CDR3 has 15 residues. CDR3 amino acids: CASSGTRGRYNEQFF. The CDR3 DNA is TGTGCCAGCAGTGGTACGAGGGGGCGATACAATGAGCAGTTCTTC.

This clonotype was detected once. V is TRBV15 and J is TRBJ1-2; no definite D call. The germline gives CDR1 LNHNV, CDR2 YYDKDF (reference sequence). This CDR3 has 15 amino acids. Trimming cost V 1 base and J 4 bases, with 13 bases left between them. The CDR3 coding sequence is TGTGCCACCAGCAGAGGTATCCGGAGAATCTATGGCTACACCTTC. Protein sequence: CATSRGIRRIYGYTF.

The CDR3 sequence is CASSKSGDAYNEQFF. The CDR3 DNA reads as TGTGCCAGCAGCAAGTCGGGGGATGCCTACAATGAGCAGTTCTTC. This chain uses TRBV7-6 with TRBJ2-1, with D possibly matching TRBD2 (6 bases). CDR3 length: 15 amino acids. Trimming took off 5 bases at V and 2 bases at J, with 13 bases between the two ends. Germline-derived CDR1 and CDR2 are SGHVS and FNYEAQ.

This chain joins TRBV20-1 and TRBJ2-5; D perhaps matches TRBD2 (6 bases). V gave up 4 bases and J gave up 1 base, with 16 bases separating them. The CDR3 spans 15 residues. The V gene's germline CDR1 is DFQATT and CDR2 SNEGSKA (reference sequence). The CDR3, as DNA: TGCAGTGCTATCCGGGGCGGGGTCTCCCAAGAGACCCAGTACTTC. This sequence encodes CSAIRGGVSQETQYF.

CDR3 protein: CASRGTGAYEQYF. DNA of the CDR3: TGTGCCAGCAGGGGGACAGGAGCTTACGAGCAGTACTTC. The genes are TRBV27 and TRBJ2-7, with 8 nucleotides matching TRBD1. V was clipped by 6 bases and J by 4 bases; unmatched bases: 5. The CDR3 has 13 residues. Germline V gene sequence: CDR1 MNHEY, CDR2 SMNVEV (reference sequence).

V usage is TRBV6-1 and J usage is TRBJ2-7; D uncertain. CDR3 length: 13 amino acids. Trimming cost V 6 bases and J 1 base, with 10 bases left between them. Germline CDR1 MNHNS, CDR2 SASEGT. This CDR3 is CASRRLVSYEQYF. DNA for the CDR3: TGTGCCAGCAGGCGGCTAGTATCCTACGAGCAGTACTTC.

Within the sample, this clonotype is medium-sized. The V gene is TRBV4-2, the J gene TRBJ2-1; D gene unclear. Trimming took off 0 bases at V and 3 bases at J, with 9 bases between the two ends. The CDR3 has 15 residues. Germline V gene data show CDR1 as LGHNA and CDR2 as YNFKEQ. CDR3 protein: CASSQDLTDYNEQFF. The CDR3 DNA is TGTGCCAGCAGCCAAGATCTGACTGACTACAATGAGCAGTTCTTC.

This chain uses TRBV7-2 with TRBJ1-5; a possible D gene is TRBD1 (5 bases). Deletions cut 5 bases from V and 7 bases from J, with 21 bases between. The CDR3 has 16 residues. Germline CDR1 reads SGHTA; CDR2 reads FQGNSA. The CDR3 region is CASSARRAGLGQPQHF. The CDR3 DNA sequence: TGTGCCAGCAGCGCCCGGCGGGCAGGGCTAGGACAGCCCCAGCATTTT.

The chain couples TRBV2 to TRBJ2-1; a weak D match, TRBD1 (6 bases). CDR3 length equals 14 residues. V lost 8 bases and J lost 0, with 11 bases in between. Germline V lookup: CDR1 SNHLY, CDR2 FYNNEI. The CDR3 region has the DNA TGTGCCAGCGGAGGACAGAGCTCCTACAATGAGCAGTTCTTC. Encoded protein: CASGGQSSYNEQFF.

The CDR3: CASRETGLVTEAFF. DNA for the CDR3: TGTGCCAGCAGAGAGACAGGGTTGGTCACTGAAGCTTTCTTT. The V gene is TRBV6-1, the J gene TRBJ1-1, with 7 bases matching TRBD1. After removal of 6 bases from V and 4 bases from J, the junction contained 8 bases not matched to a gene. CDR3 length: 14 residues. The germline gives CDR1 MNHNS, CDR2 SASEGT.

This clonotype was seen a handful of times. The chain couples TRBV7-9 to TRBJ1-1; 8 positions match TRBD1. The germline V gene encodes CDR1 SEHNR and CDR2 FQNEAQ (reference sequence). V lost 4 bases, J lost 6 bases, and 10 bases stayed unmatched. The length of the CDR3 is 15 residues. In nucleotides, the CDR3 is TGTGCCAGCAGCTACACCGGGACAGGTGCCGCTGAAGCTTTCTTT. Amino acids: CASSYTGTGAAEAFF.

The V and J genes are TRBV7-3 and TRBJ2-6, with D possibly being TRBD1 (6 bases). Trimming took 5 bases from V and 4 from J, leaving 9 bases between them. Germline CDR1 and CDR2: SGHTA and FQGTGA. This CDR3 is built from 14 residues. CDR3 DNA sequence: TGTGCCAGCAGCAAAGACAGGGGGGCCAACGTCCTGACTTTC. Translated: CASSKDRGANVLTF.

V and J are TRBV20-1 and TRBJ1-5; 9 nucleotides align to TRBD1. CDR3 length: 14 residues. Trimming took 2 bases from V and 4 from J; bases not matched to a gene: 3. Germline CDR1 DFQATT, CDR2 SNEGSKA (reference sequence). As DNA, the CDR3 is TGCAGTGCTAGAACCGGGACAGGGAATCAGCCCCAGCATTTT. It translates to CSARTGTGNQPQHF.

The chain has TRBV15 and TRBJ1-3; TRBD1 might be the D (5 bases). This CDR3 is built from 13 residues. The V and J ends lost 5 bases and 2 bases respectively, with 7 bases between them. Looked up from germline, CDR1 is LNHNV and CDR2 is YYDKDF (reference sequence). The CDR3 spells CATSGTTGNTIYF. CDR3 nucleotide sequence: TGTGCCACCAGCGGGACGACTGGAAACACCATATATTTT. Full variable domain (missing parts from reference TRBV15 and TRBJ1-3): DAMVIQNPRYQVTQFGKPVTLSCSQTLNHNVMYWYQQKSSQAPKLLFHYYDKDFNNEADTPDNFQSRRPNTSFCFLDIRSPGLGDTAMYLCATSGTTGNTIYFGEGSWLTVV.

The chain is built from TRBV3-1 and TRBJ2-5; D call uncertain. The CDR3 is 12 residues long. Germline V gives CDR1 LGHDT, CDR2 YNNKEL (reference sequence). The V and J ends lost 10 bases and 6 bases respectively, with 15 bases between them. CDR3 sequence: CATSPGQQTQYF. DNA for the CDR3: TGTGCCACCTCCCCGGGCCAGCAGACCCAGTACTTC.

The chain carries TRBV20-1 and TRBJ1-1; D is uncertain. CDR3 length: 15 residues. V was shortened by 0 bases and J by 7 bases, with 18 bases between the two germline ends. Germline V lookup: CDR1 DFQATT, CDR2 SNEGSKA (reference sequence). The CDR3 DNA reads TGCAGTGCTAGAGATCAGCAGCGGGTCACGGGTGAAGCTTTCTTT. Translated, it gives CSARDQQRVTGEAFF.

This clonotype was seen only a few times. The chain uses TRBV11-3 and TRBJ1-1; D gene unclear. The CDR3 has 14 amino acids. Trimming pared 1 base from V and 1 base from J, leaving 7 bases between. CDR1 and CDR2 (germline): SGHNT, YENEEA. CDR3 loop: CASSLADRNTEAFF. The CDR3 bases are TGTGCCAGCAGCTTAGCCGATAGGAACACTGAAGCTTTCTTT.

V and J are TRBV12-2 and TRBJ1-6. TRBV12-2 is annotated as a pseudogene. This CDR3 comprises 18 residues. The CDR3 region is CASRPLLMPDLSNSPLHF. The CDR3 bases are TGTGCAAGTCGCCCCTTGTTGATGCCGGACCTCTCGAATTCACCCCTCCACTTT.

This chain connects TRBV7-2 to TRBJ2-7; D might be TRBD2 (5 bases). From germline, CDR1 is SGHTA and CDR2 FQGNSA. The V end lost 1 base, the J end lost 7 bases, and 14 bases lay between the germline ends. The CDR3 contains 14 residues. The CDR3: CASSLGVQPGEQYF. In nucleotides, the CDR3 is TGTGCCAGCAGCTTAGGTGTCCAGCCGGGGGAGCAGTACTTC.

This clonotype was observed a handful of times. The chain links TRBV6-1 to TRBJ1-2, with D uncertain. V gave up 7 bases and J gave up 2 bases, with 5 bases separating them. Germline CDR1 MNHNS, CDR2 SASEGT. The CDR3 length is 11 residues. The CDR3 DNA follows: TGTGCCAGCAACGGGAACTATGGCTACACCTTC. Translated: CASNGNYGYTF.

The chain links TRBV24-1 to TRBJ2-1, with D possibly matching TRBD1 (5 bases). Germline assignment: CDR1 KGHDR and CDR2 SFDVKD. The germline V and J ends were trimmed by 0 bases and 14 bases, with 10 bases remaining between them. CDR3 length: 12 residues. The CDR3 bases are TGTGCCACCAGTGATTTGAGACAGAATGAGTTCTTC. Translation: CATSDLRQNEFF.

This rearrangement joins TRBV20-1 to TRBJ1-2; D unclear. CDR1 is DFQATT and CDR2 is SNEGSKA in the germline V gene (reference sequence). V lost 0 bases to trimming and J lost 8 bases, with 16 bases between them. CDR3 length: 14 amino acids. The CDR3 DNA follows: TGCAGTGCTAGAGATTCCGTATTAGTTGGGGGCTACACCTTC. As protein: CSARDSVLVGGYTF.

This clonotype was recorded a few times. This chain links TRBV6-1 with TRBJ1-4; the match to TRBD1 covers 10 bases. The germline V gene has CDR1 MNHNS and CDR2 SASEGT. CDR3 length: 15 residues. V lost 3 bases, J lost 9 bases, and 7 bases stayed unmatched. In nucleotides, the CDR3 is TGTGCCAGCAGTGATAGGGACAGGGGACATCAAAAACTGTTTTTT. Translated: CASSDRDRGHQKLFF.